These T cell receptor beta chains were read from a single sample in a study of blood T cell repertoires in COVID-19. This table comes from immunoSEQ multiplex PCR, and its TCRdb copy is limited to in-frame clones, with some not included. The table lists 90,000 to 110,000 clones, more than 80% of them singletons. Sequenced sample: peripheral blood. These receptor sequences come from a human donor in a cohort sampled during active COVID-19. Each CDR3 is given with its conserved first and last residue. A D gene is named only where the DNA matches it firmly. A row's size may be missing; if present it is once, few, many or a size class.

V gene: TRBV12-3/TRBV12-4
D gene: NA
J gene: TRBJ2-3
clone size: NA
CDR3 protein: CASSLYFTDTQYF
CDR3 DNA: TGTGCCAGCAGTTTGTACTTCACAGATACGCAGTATTTT

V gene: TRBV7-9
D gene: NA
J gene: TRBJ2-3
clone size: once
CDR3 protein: CASSHTDTQYF
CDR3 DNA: TGTGCCAGCAGTCACACAGATACGCAGTATTTT

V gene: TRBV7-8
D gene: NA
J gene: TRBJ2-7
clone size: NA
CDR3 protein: CASSLPPGEQYF
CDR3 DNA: TGTGCCAGCAGCTTGCCGCCGGGGGAGCAGTACTTC

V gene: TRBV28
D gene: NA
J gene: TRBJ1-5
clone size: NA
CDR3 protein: CASSSGSWSLNQPQHF
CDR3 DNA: TGTGCCAGCAGTTCGGGGAGTTGGTCCTTAAATCAGCCCCAGCATTTT

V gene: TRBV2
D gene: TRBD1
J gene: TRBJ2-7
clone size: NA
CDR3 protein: CASSTGTGASEQYF
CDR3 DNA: TGTGCCAGCAGTACCGGGACAGGGGCCAGCGAGCAGTACTTC

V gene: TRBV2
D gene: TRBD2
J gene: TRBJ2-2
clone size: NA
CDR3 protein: CATGGGARTGELFF
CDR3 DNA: TGTGCCACGGGCGGGGGGGCGCGGACCGGGGAGCTGTTTTTT

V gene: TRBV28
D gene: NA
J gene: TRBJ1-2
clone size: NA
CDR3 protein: CASRWGGQHGYTF
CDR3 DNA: TGTGCCAGCAGATGGGGCGGACAGCATGGCTACACCTTC

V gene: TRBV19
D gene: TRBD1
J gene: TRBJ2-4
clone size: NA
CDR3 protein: CASSRTGDENIQYF
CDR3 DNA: TGTGCCAGTAGCAGGACAGGGGATGAAAACATTCAGTACTTC

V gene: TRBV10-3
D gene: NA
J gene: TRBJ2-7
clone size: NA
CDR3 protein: CAISPGQSYEQYF
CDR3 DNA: TGTGCCATCAGCCCAGGACAGTCCTACGAGCAGTACTTC

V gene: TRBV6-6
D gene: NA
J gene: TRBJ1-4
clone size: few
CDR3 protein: CASSPIRGRGGGGLFF
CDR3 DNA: TGTGCCAGCAGTCCCATCCGGGGGCGGGGGGGCGGGGGCCTGTTTTTT

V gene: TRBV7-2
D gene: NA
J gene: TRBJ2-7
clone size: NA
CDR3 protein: CASSPREGGYEQYF
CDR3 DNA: TGTGCCAGCAGCCCCCGAGAGGGAGGCTACGAGCAGTACTTC

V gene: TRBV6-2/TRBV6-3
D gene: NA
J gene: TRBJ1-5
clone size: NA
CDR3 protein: CASSYWGGSGNQPQHF
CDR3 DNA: TGTGCCAGCAGTTACTGGGGGGGCTCCGGCAATCAGCCCCAGCATTTT

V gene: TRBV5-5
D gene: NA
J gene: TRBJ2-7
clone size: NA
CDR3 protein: CASSLPRSSIYEQYF
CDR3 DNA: TGTGCCAGCAGCCTGCCCAGGTCGAGCATTTACGAGCAGTACTTC

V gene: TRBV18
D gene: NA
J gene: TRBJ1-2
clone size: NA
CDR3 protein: CASSPMQGGYGYTF
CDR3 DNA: TGTGCCAGCTCACCAATGCAGGGTGGCTATGGCTACACCTTC

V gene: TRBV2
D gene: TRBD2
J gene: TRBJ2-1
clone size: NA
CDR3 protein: CASSEAGASYNEQFF
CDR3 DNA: TGTGCCAGTTCGGAAGCGGGGGCGTCCTACAATGAGCAGTTCTTC

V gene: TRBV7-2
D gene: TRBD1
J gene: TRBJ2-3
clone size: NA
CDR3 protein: CASSLDRVTDTQYF
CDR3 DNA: TGTGCCAGCAGCCTCGACAGGGTCACAGATACGCAGTATTTT